Following are 5 T cell receptor beta chains from one sample sequenced in a study of T cells in Graves' hyperthyroidism and ophthalmopathy. TCR beta CDR3 regions were amplified from RNA transcripts. A set of HTBI primers served as the primers for a first-round RT-PCR of the TCR CDR3. Using its own MiXCR run on the multiplex PCR reads, TCRdb lists one record per CDR3 protein. The sample yields more than 500,000 distinct CDR3 sequences, about 14% seen once. The sample consisted of blood. The receptors stem from a woman in her thirties or forties with Graves' ophthalmopathy.

This sequence joins TRBV7-3 and TRBJ2-2; D possibly corresponds to TRBD1 (5 bases). The CDR3 is made up of 15 amino acids. Germline CDR1 and CDR2: SGHTA and FQGTGA. V lost 4 bases to trimming and J lost 3 bases, with 12 bases between them. CDR3 in DNA: TGTGCCAGCAGCTCGGACGACAGATACACCGGGGAGCTGTTTTTT. It encodes CASSSDDRYTGELFF.

The V and J genes are TRBV20-1 and TRBJ1-5; TRBD1 aligns across 8 bases. J gave up 4 bases and V 3 bases, and 2 bases lay outside the gene matches. The CDR3 extends over 13 amino acids. CDR1 is DFQATT, CDR2 SNEGSKA, per germline (reference sequence). The CDR3 protein is CSASRDRNQPQHF. The CDR3 DNA reads as TGCAGTGCTAGCCGGGACAGGAATCAGCCCCAGCATTTT.

This clonotype was recorded a few times. The J gene is TRBJ2-4, the V gene TRBV6-1; D possibly matches TRBD1 or TRBD2 (5 bases each). Germline V CDR1 and CDR2: MNHNS, SASEGT. V lost 6 bases and J 2 bases, leaving 17 bases between the germline ends. The CDR3 extends over 16 amino acids. Written as DNA, the CDR3 is TGTGCCAGCAGCCACCGGGGCCAGGCCTCCAAAAACATTCAGTACTTC. This gives the protein CASSHRGQASKNIQYF.

About this clonotype itself: A much more abundant neighbour one base away suggests this may be a read error. The J gene is TRBJ2-7, the V gene TRBV5-1; D unresolved. Germline V CDR1 and CDR2: SGHRS, YFSETQ. This CDR3 has 11 amino acids. The CDR3 nucleotides are TGCACCAGCAGCTTGTTGGACGAGCAGTACTTC. Amino acid sequence: CTSSLLDEQYF.

This clonotype was counted many times. The chain has TRBV6-2 or TRBV6-3 and TRBJ2-5, with 12 bases aligning to TRBD2. Trimming cost V 5 bases and J 7 bases; bases outside gene matches: 11. This CDR3 contains 16 residues. In germline, CDR1 is MNHEY, CDR2 SVGEGT. Written as DNA, the CDR3 is TGTGCCAGCAGTCCCGGACTAGCGGGACTTTCCGGGACCCAGTACTTC. Residues: CASSPGLAGLSGTQYF.